The T cell receptor beta chain described here comes from a study of patients and donors after allogeneic stem cell transplantation. The V gene's germline CDR1 is SNHLY and CDR2 FYNNEI. Trimming stripped 6 bases from V and 1 base from J, with 9 bases between. The CDR3 covers 13 residues. TCRdb processed the RT-PCR reads anew with MiXCR; each CDR3 protein has one entry. The table lists 920,000 or so distinct CDR3 sequences, around 17% of them singletons. Sequences were obtained from blood, either unsorted or a sorted T cell fraction (not recorded which). The origin of this receptor is a human donor who was either an allogeneic HSCT recipient or a stem cell or donor lymphocyte infusion donor (not recorded which). It is not recorded whose cells these are; they may come from a transplant donor. V is TRBV2 and J is TRBJ1-2; D is undetermined. The CDR3 DNA follows: TGTGCCAGCAGCCCGGAGGATAACTATGGCTACACCTTC. Encoded protein: CASSPEDNYGYTF.